This T cell receptor (beta chain) was profiled in a study of blood T cell repertoires in COVID-19. Across the study: The United States, Italy and Spain were the sources of the acute and convalescent COVID-19 samples. From T cells, B-cell-depleted T cells, or PBMCs came the material, which was cDNA or gDNA.

Clones were read by immunoSEQ multiplex PCR, and TCRdb kept only the in-frame ones, dropping some. The sample lists roughly 160,000 clones, roughly 90% seen once, with almost 5% in the top ten. Germline V gene lookup returns CDR1 PRHDT and CDR2 FYEKMQ (reference sequence). V lost 0 bases, J lost 3 bases, and 5 bases stayed unmatched. The CDR3 is 16 amino acids. Enrolment of Seattle patients took place during active infection, and they were followed longitudinally. The sequence came from a man younger than 35 with COVID-19, enrolled during active disease. The material sequenced was peripheral blood. This chain connects TRBV13 to TRBJ1-2, with TRBD1 matching over 9 bases. CDR3 in amino acids: CASSLGQGATDYGYTF. DNA for the CDR3: TGTGCCAGCAGCTTAGGACAGGGGGCTACTGACTATGGCTACACCTTC.